This TCR beta chain was sequenced in a study of breast tumors, draining lymph nodes, adjacent tissues. General study points: Tumor repertoires ranked between lymph nodes and nontumor tissue in diversity, with V and J gene preferences. Tumor and nontumor repertoires were significantly more similar in luminal-like than in basal-like breast cancer. Most tumor T cells seemingly derive from lymph node, then expand in tumor. That most tumor T cells come from lymph nodes remained unproven.

Samples came from axillary lymph nodes draining the breast cancer. Per the germline V gene, CDR1 is SQVTM and CDR2 is ANQGSEA. V lost 1 base, J lost 10 bases, and 20 bases lay in between. This CDR3 is 15 amino acids long. This clonotype was detected many times. Its antigen is not known. Each CDR3 protein is one row after TCRdb ran MiXCR on the multiplex PCR reads. This sample has about 200,000 distinct CDR3 sequences; approximately 36% occur once, and the top ten carry approximately 3.6%. Sequencing used axillary lymph node tissue. This TCR was sampled from a female donor with breast cancer. Some clones in this sample may be carry-over from other donors' samples. The rearrangement links TRBV29-1 to TRBJ2-1; D may be TRBD2 (7 bases). The CDR3 loop is CSVEVIGLGGGEQFF. In DNA, the CDR3 is TGCAGCGTTGAAGTGATTGGACTAGGGGGAGGAGAGCAGTTCTTC.